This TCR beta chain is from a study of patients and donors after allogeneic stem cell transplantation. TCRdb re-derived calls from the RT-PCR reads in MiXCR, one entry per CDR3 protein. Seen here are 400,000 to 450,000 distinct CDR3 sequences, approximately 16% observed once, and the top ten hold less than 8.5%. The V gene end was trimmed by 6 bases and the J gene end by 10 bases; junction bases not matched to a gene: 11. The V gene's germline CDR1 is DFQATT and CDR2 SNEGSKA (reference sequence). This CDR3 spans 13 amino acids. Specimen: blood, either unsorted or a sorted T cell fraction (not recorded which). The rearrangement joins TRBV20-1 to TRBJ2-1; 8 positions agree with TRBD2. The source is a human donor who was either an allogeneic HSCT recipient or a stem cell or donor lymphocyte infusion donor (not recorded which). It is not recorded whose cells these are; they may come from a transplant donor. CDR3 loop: CSALAGRDGEQFF. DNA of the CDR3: TGCAGTGCATTAGCGGGGCGAGATGGAGAGCAGTTCTTC.